This T cell receptor beta chain was retrieved from a study of control samples from healthy donors and cancer patients. Sequenced by immunoSEQ multiplex PCR; TCRdb stores in-frame clones only, minus some. The sample has 140,000 to 150,000 clones; about nine tenths are singletons. Germline V gene lookup returns CDR1 SGHTA and CDR2 FQGTGA. This CDR3 is 14 amino acids long. After removal of 2 bases from V and 1 base from J, the junction contained 0 bases not matched to a gene. The chain has TRBV7-3 and TRBJ1-1; 8 bases are shared with TRBD1. The TCR comes from a man in his thirties or forties in good health. Sample: blood. The CDR3 loop reads CASSLGTGNTEAFF. The CDR3 region has the DNA TGTGCCAGCAGCTTAGGGACAGGGAACACTGAAGCTTTCTTT.